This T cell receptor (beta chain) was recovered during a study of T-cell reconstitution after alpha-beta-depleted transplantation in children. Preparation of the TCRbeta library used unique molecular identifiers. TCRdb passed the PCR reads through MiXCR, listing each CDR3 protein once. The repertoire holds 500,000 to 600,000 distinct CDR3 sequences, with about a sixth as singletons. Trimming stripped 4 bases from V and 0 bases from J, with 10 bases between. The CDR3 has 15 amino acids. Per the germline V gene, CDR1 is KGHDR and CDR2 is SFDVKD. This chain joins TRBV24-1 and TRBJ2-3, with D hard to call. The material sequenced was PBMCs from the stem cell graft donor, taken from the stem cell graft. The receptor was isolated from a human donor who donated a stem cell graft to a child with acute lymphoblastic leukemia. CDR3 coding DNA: TGTGCCACCAGTGAGCCGAAAACCAGCACAGATACGCAGTATTTT. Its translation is CATSEPKTSTDTQYF.